This T cell receptor beta chain was retrieved from a study of beta chain features in type 1 diabetes (dated by TCRdb to the late 2010s). With regard to the full study: No differences in mean age, gender distribution, total cell number or subset yield were found between patients and healthy donors. In the study, TCRB repertoires of sorted circulating CD4+ T cell subsets from recently diagnosed type 1 diabetes patients were compared with those of matched healthy donors. A total of roughly 110 million sorted cells were examined across all samples, and the number of cells per subset was strongly correlated with RNA yield. Whereas all 30 or so donors provided naive and central memory subsets, regulatory and stem cell-like memory subsets were isolated from just 8 patients and roughly 8 healthy donors.

The entire isolated RNA was reverse transcribed using the High Capacity cDNA Reverse Transcription Kit, and thus expressed TCRB transcripts were sequenced. Naive, central memory and regulatory T cell samples underwent deep immunoSEQ sequencing, averaging about 3.57 million total reads per sample. Sorted cells were lysed in RLT buffer and RNA was extracted with DNase-treated RNeasy Micro or Mini kits, depending on cell number. To prevent cross-contamination, every cell subset was processed on its own, while patient and healthy donor samples were processed together. The immunoSEQ multiplex PCR was used to amplify TCRB sequences from cDNA, yielding 87-bp fragments that span the CDR3 region. Sequencing of the amplicons was performed on the Illumina HiSeq platform. The authors' pipeline ran thus. PCR bias was computationally corrected using synthetic template baselines, reads within Hamming distance 2 were collapsed, and singletons that could not be merged were discarded. Reads were aligned against IMGT so that V, D and J genes, CDR3 length and insertions or deletions at six rearrangement sites could be assigned. Clonotype counts were normalized to sorted cell number within each subset before computing true diversity and Gini coefficients with the tcR R package. The overlap coefficient, calculated on TCRB nucleotide sequences, was used to quantify repertoire sharing. As a proxy for the pre-selection repertoire, out-of-frame TCRB sequences from naive cells were analyzed. The source is immuneACCESS, and TCRdb retained only in-frame sequences with V and J called. Part of the clones is not carried over; for the studies checked, unresolved V genes explain less than half of this, and the remainder is unexplained. From that table come the V and J calls and clone size; the DNA was used to work out D and trimming. For this sample there are some 250,000 clones; roughly a tenth appear just once. The top ten constitute more than 0.015% of the sample.

Here is what the overall study found, with its caveats: Shorter templates might be favored by PCR, yet because patient and control samples were amplified and corrected together, any such skew would affect both groups equally. Only small numbers of individuals were included in the HLA sub-analyses, which left unresolved whether HLA type had any influence on TCRB rearrangement. In all four CD4+ subsets, TCRB CDR3 length was moderately but significantly shorter in type 1 diabetes patients. At VDJ recombination sites, patients with type 1 diabetes made fewer insertions and deleted more nucleotides, a pattern implying thymic rearrangement abnormalities. The naive, central memory and regulatory TCRB repertoires appeared to resemble one another more closely among patients than among healthy donors. Because cDNA rather than genomic DNA was sequenced, highly expressing activated cells could have been over-represented, although no difference in activation and CD3 levels was found between groups.

Each donor gave one peripheral blood draw, averaging around 0.11 L, which was collected into heparinised tubes. Using a panel that included CD45RO, CCR7, CD25, CD127, CD95 and CD27, naive, central memory, regulatory and stem cell-like memory CD4+ T cells were sorted on a BD FACSAria II. Purity was above 98% for every sorted population. PBMCs were isolated immediately by Lymphoprep density gradient centrifugation and stained directly without culture. Samples were stained and sorted in pairs, with one healthy donor and one patient per experiment, so that batch effects were minimized. The CDR3 covers 14 residues, taking in both the cysteine and the phenylalanine. Only CDR3 DNA remains: 42 bases, in frame from the first base. V and J are truncated by 4 bases and 2 bases respectively, leaving an intervening sequence of 11 bases. As encoded in the germline V gene (reference sequence), CDR1 is SEHNR while CDR2 is FQNEAQ.

This clone was counted a few times. This receptor's antigen is unknown. No base-level quality is on record; no much larger clone is a single base apart. Specimen: naive CD4+ T cells from blood. The cell subset or site tag for this specimen amounts to: true naive CD4+ T cells. The chain is encoded by TRBV7-9 joined to TRBJ1-1, with an unclear D gene assignment. The sequence was obtained from a man aged 25-40 years with type 1 diabetes. The CDR3 amino acid sequence is: CASSSQTPNTEAFF. The nucleotide sequence is TGTGCCAGCAGCTCCCAGACACCTAACACTGAAGCTTTCTTT. The full variable domain, with segments outside the CDR3 supplied by the reference TRBV7-9 and TRBJ1-1 proteins, appears as DTGVSQNPRHKITKRGQNVTFRCDPISEHNRLYWYRQTLGQGPEFLTYFQNEAQLEKSRLLSDRFSAERPKGSFSTLEIQRTEQGDSAMYLCASSSQTPNTEAFFGQGTRLTVV.